This T cell receptor (beta chain) was captured by sequencing in a study of shared clonotypes between healthy human individuals. Whole-study findings and limits: Blood was the sole source, and tissue repertoires probably differ. It was expected that sequencing depth would affect clonotype sharing among donors.

A CD45RA+ naive subset and a CD45RA-negative memory subset were split from CD4+ cells. CDR1 is MNHEY and CDR2 is SMNVEV in the germline V gene (reference sequence). This CDR3 has 13 residues. Trimming stripped 6 bases from V and 6 bases from J, with 15 bases between. Original data processing: ImmunoSEQ only sent back junction sequences with no quality scores, so filtering was done differently. The repertoire was sequenced with immunoSEQ multiplex PCR; TCRdb's copy has only in-frame clones and lacks some. The V and J calls and clone size come from that table; D and trimming were worked out from the DNA. The sample comprises about 980,000 clones, 70% to 85% of which are singletons, and 1.5% rests with the top ten. A remark on this clone: Antigen unknown.

Sample: memory CD4+ T cells sorted from blood. Noted subset: CD45RA-negative fraction. This chain connects TRBV27 to TRBJ2-7; D remains ambiguous. The sequence was obtained from a man between 18 and 35 years old in good health. CDR3 in DNA: TGTGCCAGCAGGCTGGTTTGCGCCGCCGAGCAGTACTTC. Amino acid sequence: CASRLVCAAEQYF.